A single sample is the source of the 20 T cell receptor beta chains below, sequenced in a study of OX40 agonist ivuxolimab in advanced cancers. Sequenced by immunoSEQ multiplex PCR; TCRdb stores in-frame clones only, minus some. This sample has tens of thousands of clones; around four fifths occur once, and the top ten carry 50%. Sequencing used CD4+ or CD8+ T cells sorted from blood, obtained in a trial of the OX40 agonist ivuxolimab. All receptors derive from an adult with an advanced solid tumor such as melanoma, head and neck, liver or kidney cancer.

Here the CDR3 reads CASSGHASEQYF. In nucleotides, the CDR3 is TGCGCCAGCAGTGGACATGCTTCTGAGCAGTACTTC. The rearrangement joins TRBV23-1 to TRBJ2-7, with TRBD1 as a possible D gene (5 bases). TRBV23-1 has ORF status, its function being uncertain. The CDR3 is 12 amino acids. Deletions cut 5 bases from V and 7 bases from J, with 12 bases between.

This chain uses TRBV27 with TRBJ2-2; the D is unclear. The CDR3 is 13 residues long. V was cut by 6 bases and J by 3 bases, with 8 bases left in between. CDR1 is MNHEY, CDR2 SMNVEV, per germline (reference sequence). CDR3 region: CASSGAYTGELFF. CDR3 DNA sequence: TGTGCCAGCAGCGGCGCCTACACCGGGGAGCTGTTTTTT.

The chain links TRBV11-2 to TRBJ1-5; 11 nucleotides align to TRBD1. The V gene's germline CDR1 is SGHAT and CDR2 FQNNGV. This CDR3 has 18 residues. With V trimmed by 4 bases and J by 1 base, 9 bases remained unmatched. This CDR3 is CASSSGQGVDESNQPQHF. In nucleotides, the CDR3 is TGTGCCAGCAGCTCGGGACAGGGGGTTGACGAAAGCAATCAGCCCCAGCATTTT.

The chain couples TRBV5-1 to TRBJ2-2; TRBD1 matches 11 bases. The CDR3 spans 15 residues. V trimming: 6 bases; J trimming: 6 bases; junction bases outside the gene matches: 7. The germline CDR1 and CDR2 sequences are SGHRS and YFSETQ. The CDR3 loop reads CASNRGQGASGELFF. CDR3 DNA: TGCGCCAGCAACCGCGGACAGGGGGCTTCCGGGGAGCTGTTTTTT.

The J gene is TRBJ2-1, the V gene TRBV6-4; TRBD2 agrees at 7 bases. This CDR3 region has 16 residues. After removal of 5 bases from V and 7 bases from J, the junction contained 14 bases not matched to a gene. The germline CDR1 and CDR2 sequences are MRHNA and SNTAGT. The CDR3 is CASSYPLAVAANEQFF. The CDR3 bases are TGTGCCAGCAGTTACCCGCTAGCGGTGGCCGCAAATGAGCAGTTCTTC.

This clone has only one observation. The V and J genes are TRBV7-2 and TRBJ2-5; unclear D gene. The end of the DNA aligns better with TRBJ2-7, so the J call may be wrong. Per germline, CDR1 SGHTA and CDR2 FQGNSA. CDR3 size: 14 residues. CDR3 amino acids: CASSPYWGGYEQYF. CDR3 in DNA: TGTGCCAGCAGCCCTTACTGGGGTGGCTACGAGCAGTACTTC.

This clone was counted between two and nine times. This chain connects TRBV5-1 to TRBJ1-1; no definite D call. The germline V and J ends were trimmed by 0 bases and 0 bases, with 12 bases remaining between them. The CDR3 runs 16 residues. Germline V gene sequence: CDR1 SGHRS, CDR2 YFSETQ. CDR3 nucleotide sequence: TGCGCCAGCAGCTTGGAGGCAGGTCTCATGAACACTGAAGCTTTCTTT. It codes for CASSLEAGLMNTEAFF.

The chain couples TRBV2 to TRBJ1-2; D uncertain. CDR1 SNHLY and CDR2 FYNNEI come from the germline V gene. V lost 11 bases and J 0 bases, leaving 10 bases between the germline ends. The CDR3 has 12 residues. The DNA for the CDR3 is TGTGCCTGCCAGGAACCTAACTATGGCTACACCTTC. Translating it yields CACQEPNYGYTF.

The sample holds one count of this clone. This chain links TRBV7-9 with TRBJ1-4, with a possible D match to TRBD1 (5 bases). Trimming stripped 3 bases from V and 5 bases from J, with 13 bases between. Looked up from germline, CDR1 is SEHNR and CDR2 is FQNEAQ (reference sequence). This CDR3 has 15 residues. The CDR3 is CASSLQGRKNEKLFF. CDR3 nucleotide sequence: TGTGCCAGCAGCTTGCAGGGACGGAAAAATGAAAAACTGTTTTTT.

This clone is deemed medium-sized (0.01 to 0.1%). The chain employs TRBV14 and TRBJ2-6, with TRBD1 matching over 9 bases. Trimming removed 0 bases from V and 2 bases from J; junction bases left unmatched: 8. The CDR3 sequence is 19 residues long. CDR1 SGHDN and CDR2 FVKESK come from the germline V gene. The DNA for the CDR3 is TGTGCCAGCAGCCAAGATTGGGACAGGGTTTTAACTGGGGCCAACGTCCTGACTTTC. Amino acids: CASSQDWDRVLTGANVLTF.

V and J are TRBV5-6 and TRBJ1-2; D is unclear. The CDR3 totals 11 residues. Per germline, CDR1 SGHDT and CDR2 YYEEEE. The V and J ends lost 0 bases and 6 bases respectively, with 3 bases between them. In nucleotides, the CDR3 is TGTGCCAGCAGCTTGGTGGATGGCTACACCTTC. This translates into CASSLVDGYTF.

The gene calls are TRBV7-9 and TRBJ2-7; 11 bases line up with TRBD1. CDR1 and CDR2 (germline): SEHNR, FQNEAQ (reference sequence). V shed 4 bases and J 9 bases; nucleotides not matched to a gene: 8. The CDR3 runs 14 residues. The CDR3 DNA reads TGTGCCAGCAGCTCCCGGGACAGGGGGTTGGGGCAGTACTTC. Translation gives CASSSRDRGLGQYF.

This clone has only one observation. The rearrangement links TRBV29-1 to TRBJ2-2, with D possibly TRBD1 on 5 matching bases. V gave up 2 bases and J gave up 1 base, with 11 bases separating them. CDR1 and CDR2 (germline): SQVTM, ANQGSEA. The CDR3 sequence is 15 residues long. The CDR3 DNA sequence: TGCAGCGTTGAATCCAGGGCCCTGAACACCGGGGAGCTGTTTTTT. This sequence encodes CSVESRALNTGELFF.

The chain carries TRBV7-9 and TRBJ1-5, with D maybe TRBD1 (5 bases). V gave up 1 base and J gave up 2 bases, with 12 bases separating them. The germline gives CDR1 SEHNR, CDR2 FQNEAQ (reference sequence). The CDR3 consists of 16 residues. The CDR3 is CASSLVGSGGNQPQHF. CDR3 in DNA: TGTGCCAGCAGCTTAGTGGGTTCGGGGGGCAATCAGCCCCAGCATTTT.

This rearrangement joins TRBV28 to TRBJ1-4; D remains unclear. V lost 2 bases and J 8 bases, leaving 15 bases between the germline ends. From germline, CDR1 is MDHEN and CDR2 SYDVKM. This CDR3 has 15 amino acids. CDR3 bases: TGTGCCAGCAGTTTAGACCTCGAGGGTACCGAAAAACTGTTTTTT. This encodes CASSLDLEGTEKLFF.

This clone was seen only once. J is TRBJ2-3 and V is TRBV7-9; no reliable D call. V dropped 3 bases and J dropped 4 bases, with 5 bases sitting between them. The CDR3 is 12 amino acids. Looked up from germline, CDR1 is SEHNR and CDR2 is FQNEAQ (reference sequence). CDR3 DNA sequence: TGTGCCAGCAGCTTTGGTCCAGATACGCAGTATTTT. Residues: CASSFGPDTQYF.

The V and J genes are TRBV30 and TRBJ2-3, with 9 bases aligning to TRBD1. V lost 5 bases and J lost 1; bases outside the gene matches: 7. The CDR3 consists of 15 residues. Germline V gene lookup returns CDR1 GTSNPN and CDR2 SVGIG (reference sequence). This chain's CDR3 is CAWERQGVGTDTQYF. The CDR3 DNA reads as TGTGCCTGGGAGAGACAGGGGGTCGGCACAGATACGCAGTATTTT.

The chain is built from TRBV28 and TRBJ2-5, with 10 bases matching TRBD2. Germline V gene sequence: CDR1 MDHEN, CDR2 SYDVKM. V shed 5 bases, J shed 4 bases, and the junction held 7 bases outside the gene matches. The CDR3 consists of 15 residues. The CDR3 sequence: CASSPASGGAETQYF. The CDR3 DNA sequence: TGTGCCAGCAGTCCCGCCAGCGGGGGGGCAGAGACCCAGTACTTC.

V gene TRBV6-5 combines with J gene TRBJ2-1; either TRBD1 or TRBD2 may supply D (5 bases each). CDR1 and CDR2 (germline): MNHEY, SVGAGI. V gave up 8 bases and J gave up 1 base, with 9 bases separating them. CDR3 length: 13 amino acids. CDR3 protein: CASPGGSYNEQFF. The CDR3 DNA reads TGTGCCAGCCCTGGGGGTTCCTACAATGAGCAGTTCTTC.

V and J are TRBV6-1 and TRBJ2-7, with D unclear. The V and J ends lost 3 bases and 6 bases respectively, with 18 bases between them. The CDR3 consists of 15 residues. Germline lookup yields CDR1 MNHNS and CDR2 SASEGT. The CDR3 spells CASSDRPENPTEQYF. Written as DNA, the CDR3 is TGTGCCAGCAGTGATCGTCCTGAGAACCCGACCGAGCAGTACTTC.